This T cell receptor beta chain was obtained from a study of shared clonotypes between healthy human individuals. Measured with immunoSEQ multiplex PCR; TCRdb has only the in-frame clones, and not every one. This sample carries over a million clones, approximately 80% of them seen once, and the ten largest clones take 0.52%. The study's findings and limits: The naive CD4 repertoires of several donors were compared, and about 5% of clonotypes were shared.

This clone came up a few times. What it binds is unknown. Trimming removed 4 bases from V and 10 bases from J, with 11 bases in between. The CDR3 extends over 12 amino acids. Germline V gives CDR1 KGHSH, CDR2 LQKENI. The sequenced sample consisted of memory CD4+ T cells from PBMCs. Sample subset: CD45RA-negative fraction. This sequence joins TRBV18 and TRBJ2-1; possibly TRBD1 for D (5 bases). The sequence derives from a man younger than 35 in good health. Some clones in this sample may be carry-over from other donors' samples. CDR3 in amino acids: CASSRSSGEQFF. Written as DNA, the CDR3 is TGTGCCAGCTCACGGTCCTCAGGGGAGCAGTTCTTC.